The 24 T cell receptor beta chains below were found in one sample sequenced in a study of blood T cell repertoires in COVID-19 (dated by TCRdb to 2018 to 2021). The library came from the immunoSEQ multiplex PCR assay. TCRdb took this table from immuneACCESS and kept in-frame rearrangements with V and J called. Such tables lack part of the clones; where checked against another copy, unresolved V genes explain under half of the gap, and the rest is unexplained. Within this sample are approximately 500,000 clones, with approximately 83% of them counted one time only. The ten largest clones capture 3.2% of the sample. The sample comprised peripheral blood. These receptors all stem from a human donor in a cohort sampled during active COVID-19.

The V gene is TRBV4-2, the J gene TRBJ1-2; the D gene is possibly TRBD1 (5 bases). The CDR3 extends over 12 amino acids. CDR1 and CDR2 (germline): LGHNA, YNFKEQ. The germline V and J ends were trimmed by 1 base and 9 bases, with 9 bases remaining between them. DNA for the CDR3: TGTGCCAGCAGCCAAGTGGGGCAAAGCTACACCTTC. It translates to CASSQVGQSYTF.

V gene TRBV7-6 combines with J gene TRBJ1-5, with D tentatively TRBD1 (6 bases). Germline V gives CDR1 SGHVS, CDR2 FNYEAQ. The CDR3 loop spans 17 amino acids. Trimming removed 5 bases from V and 5 bases from J, with 22 bases in between. CDR3 protein: CASSPYNGDRTYQPQHF. CDR3 nucleotides: TGTGCCAGCAGCCCTTACAACGGCGACAGGACTTATCAGCCCCAGCATTTT.

The chain carries TRBV11-2 and TRBJ2-1; a possible D gene is TRBD2 (6 bases). Germline CDR1 is SGHAT and CDR2 is FQNNGV. V dropped 4 bases and J dropped 7 bases, with 20 bases sitting between them. There are 16 residues in the CDR3. The CDR3 spells CASSSLLEGGRNEQFF. The CDR3 DNA is TGTGCCAGCAGCTCCCTCTTAGAGGGAGGTCGAAATGAGCAGTTCTTC.

CDR3 nucleotide sequence: TGTGCCAGCAGTCCCCCGGGCCTAGCGGGATGGTATTTT. This gives the protein CASSPPGLAGWYF. The chain recombines TRBV7-9 with TRBJ2-3; 9 bases align to TRBD2. Germline-derived CDR1 and CDR2 are SEHNR and FQNEAQ (reference sequence). This CDR3 has 13 amino acids. J was trimmed by 14 bases and V by 6 bases; bases with no gene match: 12.

This clone has just one count. The chain employs TRBV18 and TRBJ2-5, with a weak D call TRBD1 (5 bases). CDR3 size: 14 residues. With 6 bases removed from V and 1 base from J, the gap between germline ends came to 12 bases. Germline V gene lookup returns CDR1 KGHSH and CDR2 LQKENI. The CDR3 DNA reads as TGTGCCAGCTCTCGGCAGGACACCCAAGAGACCCAGTACTTC. Translated, it gives CASSRQDTQETQYF.

The chain joins TRBV23-1 to TRBJ2-5; 9 nucleotides align to TRBD2. TRBV23-1 belongs to the ORF category, with a function that is uncertain. The CDR3 is 17 residues long. The V gene end was trimmed by 1 base and the J gene end by 5 bases; junction bases not matched to a gene: 11. CDR3 DNA: TGCGCCAGCAGTCAATGGAGGACTAGCGCTACTGGGGAGACCCAGTACTTC. Translated: CASSQWRTSATGETQYF.

J is TRBJ2-7 and V is TRBV3-1 (or the pseudogene TRBV3-2); D perhaps matches TRBD1 (6 bases). The germline V and J ends were trimmed by 3 bases and 0 bases, with 15 bases remaining between them. Germline V gives CDR1 LGHDT, CDR2 YNNKEL (reference sequence). The CDR3 covers 16 residues. The CDR3 region is CASSQAQGGFSYEQYF. In DNA, the CDR3 is TGTGCCAGCAGCCAGGCTCAAGGGGGATTCTCCTACGAGCAGTACTTC.

The rearrangement joins TRBV7-2 to TRBJ1-1; tentatively, D is TRBD1 (6 bases). Germline V gene data show CDR1 as SGHTA and CDR2 as FQGNSA. The CDR3 has 17 residues. V was pared by 2 bases and J by 4 bases, with 20 bases between. CDR3 amino acids: CASSLSQDRPPTTEAFF. Written as DNA, the CDR3 is TGTGCCAGCAGCTTATCCCAGGACAGACCTCCGACCACTGAAGCTTTCTTT.

This rearrangement joins TRBV19 to TRBJ2-2; D gene ambiguous. V was shortened by 6 bases and J by 2 bases, with 7 bases between the two germline ends. The CDR3 is 13 amino acids. CDR1 is LNHDA, CDR2 SQIVND, per germline (reference sequence). CDR3 sequence reads: CASRAINTGELFF. The CDR3 nucleotides read TGTGCCAGTAGGGCAATTAACACCGGGGAGCTGTTTTTT. Full variable domain (remainder filled in from reference TRBV19 and TRBJ2-2): DGGITQSPKYLFRKEGQNVTLSCEQNLNHDAMYWYRQDPGQGLRLIYYSQIVNDFQKGDIAEGYSVSREKKESFPLTVTSAQKNPTAFYLCASRAINTGELFFGEGSRLTVL.

This clone occurred once. Other nucleotide sequences from this sample produce the same CDR3. The rearrangement links TRBV7-2 to TRBJ1-4; 7 nucleotides line up with TRBD1. CDR3 length: 14 amino acids. CDR1 is SGHTA and CDR2 is FQGNSA in the germline V gene. J gave up 8 bases and V 1 base, and 4 bases lay outside the gene matches. The CDR3 bases are TGTGCCAGCAGCTTAGGACAGGGTGGGGAAAAACTGTTTTTT. Translating gives CASSLGQGGEKLFF.

The chain links TRBV11-3 to TRBJ2-7, with D uncertain. CDR1 and CDR2 from the germline V gene are SGHNT and YENEEA. The CDR3 length is 14 residues. V lost 5 bases to trimming and J lost 3 bases, with 14 bases between them. CDR3 in amino acids: CASSPRHGLYEQYF. As DNA, the CDR3 is TGTGCCAGCAGCCCTCGTCACGGTCTCTACGAGCAGTACTTC.

The V call is TRBV6-2 or TRBV6-3, the J call TRBJ1-2; 8 nucleotides agree with TRBD1. With V trimmed by 2 bases and J by 4 bases, 6 bases remained unmatched. Germline lookup yields CDR1 MNHEY and CDR2 SVGEGT. The CDR3 is made up of 15 amino acids. CDR3 amino acids: CASSYPSGTGYGYTF. CDR3 in DNA: TGTGCCAGCAGTTACCCATCCGGGACAGGCTATGGCTACACCTTC.

The V gene is TRBV12-5, the J gene TRBJ1-6, with 9 bases lining up with TRBD1. The CDR3 length is 23 residues. The J segment lost 4 bases and the V segment lost 6 bases, leaving 28 bases of the junction unmatched. Per the germline V gene, CDR1 is LGHNT and CDR2 is FRNRAP. The CDR3 nucleotides are TGTGCTAGTGGCCCAACTGGACTGAGGAGGGGCCCGACAGGGGGTATGTATAATTCACCCCTCCACTTT. This codes for CASGPTGLRRGPTGGMYNSPLHF.

Notes on this clone: In the same sample, other DNA sequences code for this CDR3. The genes are TRBV24-1 and TRBJ1-1, with TRBD1 as a possible D gene (5 bases). Germline V gene data show CDR1 as KGHDR and CDR2 as SFDVKD. Trimming left V 4 bases short and J 1 base short, with 9 bases between. The CDR3 is 14 residues long. The CDR3 region has the DNA TGTGCCACCAGTGACCCGGGGGAGAACACTGAAGCTTTCTTT. It translates to CATSDPGENTEAFF.

In its sample, this clone was seen once. This rearrangement joins TRBV3-1 (or the pseudogene TRBV3-2) to TRBJ2-2; TRBD1 matches 12 bases. The CDR3 has 16 amino acids. The germline gives CDR1 LGHDT, CDR2 YNNKEL (reference sequence). The V segment lost 5 bases and the J segment 4 bases; nucleotides outside the gene matches: 5. For the CDR3, the DNA is TGTGCCAGCAGCAAGGGACAGGGGGCGAGCACCGGGGAGCTGTTTTTT. It yields the protein CASSKGQGASTGELFF.

The chain recombines TRBV4-1 with TRBJ1-2, with a tentative D call TRBD1 (5 bases). The germline V gene encodes CDR1 MGHRA and CDR2 YSYEKL. This CDR3 is 15 amino acids long. Trimming took off 0 bases at V and 5 bases at J, with 13 bases between the two ends. The CDR3 spells CASSQDQAGTYGYTF. The DNA for the CDR3 is TGCGCCAGCAGCCAAGATCAAGCCGGGACTTATGGCTACACCTTC.

Comments on this clone: Other nucleotide sequences from this sample produce the same CDR3. The chain is built from TRBV19 and TRBJ1-2; tentative D call: TRBD1 (5 bases). Trimming removed 1 base at V and 4 bases at J, with 10 bases between. Germline assignment: CDR1 LNHDA and CDR2 SQIVND (reference sequence). This CDR3 is 14 amino acids long. CDR3 nucleotide sequence: TGTGCCAGTAGTATAGGGCGACAGTCCTATGGCTACACCTTC. It encodes CASSIGRQSYGYTF.

This sequence joins TRBV28 and TRBJ1-2, with 9 bases matching TRBD1. Germline assignment: CDR1 MDHEN and CDR2 SYDVKM. The CDR3 has 14 amino acids. J lost 8 bases, V lost 1 base, and 5 bases had no gene match. The CDR3 protein is CASSLSQGARGYTF. CDR3 nucleotide sequence: TGTGCCAGCAGTTTATCACAGGGGGCGCGGGGCTACACCTTC.

The chain carries TRBV5-1 and TRBJ2-7; D possibly corresponds to TRBD2 (6 bases). The CDR3 runs to 15 residues. Per germline, CDR1 SGHRS and CDR2 YFSETQ. V shed 3 bases and J shed 7 bases, with 20 bases lying between them. The CDR3 loop is CASSSSAGPSGEQYF. CDR3 sequence (DNA): TGCGCCAGCAGCTCCTCCGCGGGACCCTCGGGTGAGCAGTACTTC.

A few counts support this clone. The chain employs TRBV4-1 and TRBJ1-1; tentatively, D is TRBD1 (5 bases). This CDR3 is built from 17 residues. The ends were cut back, 1 base at V and 6 bases at J, with 21 bases in the middle. Germline V lookup: CDR1 MGHRA, CDR2 YSYEKL. CDR3 coding DNA: TGCGCCAGCAGCCAAGTTAGGTTAAGGGGCCGAGGCCCTGAAGCTTTCTTT. Translating gives CASSQVRLRGRGPEAFF.

The rearrangement links TRBV7-3 to TRBJ1-2, with a tentative D call TRBD1 (5 bases). Germline assignment: CDR1 SGHTA and CDR2 FQGTGA. This CDR3 is built from 15 residues. With 1 base removed from V and 7 bases from J, the gap between germline ends came to 16 bases. The DNA of the CDR3 is TGTGCCAGCAGCTTAAGCCCAGGGCTAGGGGTTGGCTACACCTTC. Protein product: CASSLSPGLGVGYTF.

The V call is TRBV9, the J call TRBJ1-4; D is uncertain. Trimming cost V 4 bases and J 8 bases, with 21 bases left between them. Germline CDR1 reads SGDLS; CDR2 reads YYNGEE. CDR3 length equals 16 residues. CDR3 sequence (DNA): TGTGCCAGCAGCCCCCGGGAGGGCTTGAGTGGGGAAAAACTGTTTTTT. Its translation: CASSPREGLSGEKLFF.

The V call is TRBV30, the J call TRBJ2-7, with 8 bases that match TRBD1. This CDR3 has 14 residues. Trimming took 5 bases from V and 4 from J; bases not matched to a gene: 10. Germline assignment: CDR1 GTSNPN and CDR2 SVGIG (reference sequence). The CDR3 DNA is TGTGCCTGGCGGACCGGGACAGGCATATACGAGCAGTACTTC. Translating it yields CAWRTGTGIYEQYF.

This clone has only one observation. The V call is TRBV5-1, the J call TRBJ1-1, with TRBD1 identical over 8 bases. In germline, CDR1 is SGHRS, CDR2 YFSETQ. This CDR3 has 17 residues. V was pared by 3 bases and J by 1 base, with 11 bases of the junction left unmatched. This CDR3 reads CASSSQQSGQGNTEAFF. In DNA, the CDR3 is TGCGCCAGCAGCTCTCAACAATCCGGACAGGGGAACACTGAAGCTTTCTTT.